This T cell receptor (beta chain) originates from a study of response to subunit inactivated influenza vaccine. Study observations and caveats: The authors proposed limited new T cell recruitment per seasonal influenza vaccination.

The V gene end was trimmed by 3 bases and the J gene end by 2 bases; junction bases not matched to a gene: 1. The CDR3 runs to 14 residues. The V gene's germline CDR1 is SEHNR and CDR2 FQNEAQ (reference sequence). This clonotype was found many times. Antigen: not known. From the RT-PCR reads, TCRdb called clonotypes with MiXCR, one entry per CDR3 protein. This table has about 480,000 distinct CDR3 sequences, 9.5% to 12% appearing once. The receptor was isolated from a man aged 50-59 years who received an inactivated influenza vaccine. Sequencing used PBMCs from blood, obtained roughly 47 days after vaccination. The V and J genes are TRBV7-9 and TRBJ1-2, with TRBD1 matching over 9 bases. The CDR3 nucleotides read TGTGCCAGCAGCTTCGGGACAGGGAACTATGGCTACACCTTC. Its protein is CASSFGTGNYGYTF.